This TCR beta chain was captured in a study of tumor and adjacent non-tumor tissue in lung cancer. In its sample, this clonotype was seen many times. This CDR3 has 14 residues. The V segment lost 6 bases and the J segment 3 bases; nucleotides outside the gene matches: 7. Germline CDR1 DFQATT, CDR2 SNEGSKA (reference sequence). Three rounds of nested PCR, following a modified ARM-PCR protocol, produced the TCRbeta library. Using its own MiXCR run on the multiplex PCR reads, TCRdb lists one record per CDR3 protein. Of tens of thousands of distinct CDR3 sequences in the sample, over 55% were seen once. No cell sorting was done before RNA was extracted from the tissue. Donors were chemotherapy-naive, newly diagnosed lung cancer surgical patients in China, August–November 2014.

Sequenced: lung tumor tissue. The chain recombines TRBV20-1 with TRBJ2-3; 9 bases line up with TRBD2. The origin of this receptor is a woman in her thirties or forties with non-small cell lung cancer. Here the CDR3 DNA reads TGCAGTGCCGCGGGAGGGCCTGTGACAGATACGCAGTATTTT. Translating it yields CSAAGGPVTDTQYF.